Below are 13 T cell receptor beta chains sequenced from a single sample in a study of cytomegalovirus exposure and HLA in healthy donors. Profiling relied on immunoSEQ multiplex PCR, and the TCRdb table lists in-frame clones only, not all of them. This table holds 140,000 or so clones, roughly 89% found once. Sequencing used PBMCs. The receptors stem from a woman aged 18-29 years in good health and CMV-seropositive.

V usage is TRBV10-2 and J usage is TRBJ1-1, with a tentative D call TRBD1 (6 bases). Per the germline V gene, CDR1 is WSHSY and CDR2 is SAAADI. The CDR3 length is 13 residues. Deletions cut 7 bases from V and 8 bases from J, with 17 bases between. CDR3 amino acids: CASTAIGGAEAFF. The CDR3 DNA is TGCGCCAGCACCGCTATAGGGGGGGCCGAAGCTTTCTTT.

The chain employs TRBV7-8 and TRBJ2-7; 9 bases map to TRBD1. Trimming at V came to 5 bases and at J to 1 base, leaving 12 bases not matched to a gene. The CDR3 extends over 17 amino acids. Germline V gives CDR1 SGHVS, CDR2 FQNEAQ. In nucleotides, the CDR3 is TGTGCCAGCAGCCGACTACCCGGGACAGGGACGTCCTACGAGCAGTACTTC. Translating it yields CASSRLPGTGTSYEQYF.

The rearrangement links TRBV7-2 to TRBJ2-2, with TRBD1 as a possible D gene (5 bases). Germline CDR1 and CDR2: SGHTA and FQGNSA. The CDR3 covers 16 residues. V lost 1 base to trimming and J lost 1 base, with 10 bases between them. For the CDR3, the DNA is TGTGCCAGCAGCTTAGGCAGGGTGGAGAACACCGGGGAGCTGTTTTTT. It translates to CASSLGRVENTGELFF.

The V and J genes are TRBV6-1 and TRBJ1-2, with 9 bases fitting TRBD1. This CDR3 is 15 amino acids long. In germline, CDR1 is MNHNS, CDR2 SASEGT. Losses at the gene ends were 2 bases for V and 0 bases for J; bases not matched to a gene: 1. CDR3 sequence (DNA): TGTGCCAGCAGTGAAAGACAGGGGGCTAACTATGGCTACACCTTC. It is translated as CASSERQGANYGYTF.

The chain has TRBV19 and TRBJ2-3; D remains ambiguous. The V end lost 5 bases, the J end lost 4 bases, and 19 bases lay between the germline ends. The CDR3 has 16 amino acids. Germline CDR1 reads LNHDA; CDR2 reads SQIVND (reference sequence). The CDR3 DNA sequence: TGTGCCAGTAGTGCCCACTCCTCCGCCAATCCAGATACGCAGTATTTT. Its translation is CASSAHSSANPDTQYF.

CDR3 region: CARPQVDYGYTF. DNA of the CDR3: TGTGCCAGACCACAGGTCGACTATGGCTACACCTTC. The chain is built from TRBV6-1 and TRBJ1-2, with D possibly TRBD1 on 5 matching bases. The V gene's germline CDR1 is MNHNS and CDR2 SASEGT. This CDR3 spans 12 amino acids. Trimming left V 9 bases short and J 3 bases short, with 11 bases between.

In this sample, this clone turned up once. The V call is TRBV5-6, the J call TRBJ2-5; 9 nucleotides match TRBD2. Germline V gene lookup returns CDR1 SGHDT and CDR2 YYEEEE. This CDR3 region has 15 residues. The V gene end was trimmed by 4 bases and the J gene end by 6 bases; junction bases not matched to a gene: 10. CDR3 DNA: TGTGCCAGCAGCCTAGCTGGCGGGGGGGGGAAGACCCAGTACTTC. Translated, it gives CASSLAGGGGKTQYF.

The CDR3, as DNA: TGTGCCAGTACGGGGGTAAACTCCTACGAGCAGTACTTC. It yields the protein CASTGVNSYEQYF. V usage is TRBV19 and J usage is TRBJ2-7; perhaps TRBD2 as D (6 bases). The CDR3 is 13 residues long. V was trimmed by 7 bases and J by 0 bases, leaving 10 bases between them. Germline V gene sequence: CDR1 LNHDA, CDR2 SQIVND (reference sequence).

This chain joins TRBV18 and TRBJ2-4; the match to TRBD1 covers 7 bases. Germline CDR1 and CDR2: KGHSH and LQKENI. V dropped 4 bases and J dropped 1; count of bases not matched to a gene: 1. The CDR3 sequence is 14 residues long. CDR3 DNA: TGTGCCAGCTCACAGGGGGCGGCCAAAAACATTCAGTACTTC. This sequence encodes CASSQGAAKNIQYF.

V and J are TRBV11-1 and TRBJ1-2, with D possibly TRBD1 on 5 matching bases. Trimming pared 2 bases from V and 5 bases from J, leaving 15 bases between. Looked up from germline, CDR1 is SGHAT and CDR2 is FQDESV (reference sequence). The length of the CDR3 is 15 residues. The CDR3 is CASSLRGNEAYGYTF. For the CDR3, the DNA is TGTGCCAGCAGCTTAAGGGGCAACGAAGCGTATGGCTACACCTTC.

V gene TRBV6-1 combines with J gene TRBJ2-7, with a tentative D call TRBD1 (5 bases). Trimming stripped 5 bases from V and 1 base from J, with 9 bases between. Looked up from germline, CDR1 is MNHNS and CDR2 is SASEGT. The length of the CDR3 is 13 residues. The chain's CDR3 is CASSRAGSYEQYF. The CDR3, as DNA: TGTGCCAGCAGTCGCGCAGGGTCCTACGAGCAGTACTTC.

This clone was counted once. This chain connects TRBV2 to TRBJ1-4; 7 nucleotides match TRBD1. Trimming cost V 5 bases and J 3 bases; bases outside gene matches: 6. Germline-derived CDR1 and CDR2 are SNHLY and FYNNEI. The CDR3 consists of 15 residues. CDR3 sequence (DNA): TGTGCCAGCAGTCATACAGGGGAGTCTAATGAAAAACTGTTTTTT. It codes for CASSHTGESNEKLFF.

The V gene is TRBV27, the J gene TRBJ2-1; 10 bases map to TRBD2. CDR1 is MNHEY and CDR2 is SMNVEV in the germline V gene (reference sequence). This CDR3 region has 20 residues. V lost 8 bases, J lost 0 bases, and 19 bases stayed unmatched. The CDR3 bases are TGTGCCAGCCTTTCCCTAGCGGGGGCATCCTACCTTCTCTCCTACAATGAGCAGTTCTTC. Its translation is CASLSLAGASYLLSYNEQFF.